This T cell receptor (beta chain) came from a study of blood T cell repertoires in COVID-19. The overall study: Acute and convalescent COVID-19 specimens originated in the United States, Italy and Spain. PBMCs, B-cell-depleted T cells, or T cells were the source of the cDNA or gDNA that made up the material.

This clone has more than one count but fewer than ten. Original processing notes: Estimation of nucleated cell counts relied on the amplification of reference gene primers. TCRdb's copy holds only in-frame clones and misses some; the assay was immunoSEQ multiplex PCR. For V, J and clone size, that table is used; D and trimming come from the DNA. In the table there are some 14,000 clones, roughly 73% of which are singletons. CDR3 length: 15 amino acids. Germline V gene data show CDR1 as LNHDA and CDR2 as SQIVND (reference sequence). V gave up 4 bases and J gave up 7 bases, with 19 bases separating them.

The gene calls are TRBV19 and TRBJ1-2; no firm D call. This clonotype originated in a boy younger than 10 with active or convalescent COVID-19. The specimen was peripheral blood. The CDR3 loop reads CASSNPFVGHAGYTF. The CDR3 region has the DNA TGTGCCAGTAGTAACCCTTTTGTGGGCCACGCTGGCTACACCTTC. Full variable domain (missing parts from reference TRBV19 and TRBJ1-2): DGGITQSPKYLFRKEGQNVTLSCEQNLNHDAMYWYRQDPGQGLRLIYYSQIVNDFQKGDIAEGYSVSREKKESFPLTVTSAQKNPTAFYLCASSNPFVGHAGYTFGSGTRLTVV.